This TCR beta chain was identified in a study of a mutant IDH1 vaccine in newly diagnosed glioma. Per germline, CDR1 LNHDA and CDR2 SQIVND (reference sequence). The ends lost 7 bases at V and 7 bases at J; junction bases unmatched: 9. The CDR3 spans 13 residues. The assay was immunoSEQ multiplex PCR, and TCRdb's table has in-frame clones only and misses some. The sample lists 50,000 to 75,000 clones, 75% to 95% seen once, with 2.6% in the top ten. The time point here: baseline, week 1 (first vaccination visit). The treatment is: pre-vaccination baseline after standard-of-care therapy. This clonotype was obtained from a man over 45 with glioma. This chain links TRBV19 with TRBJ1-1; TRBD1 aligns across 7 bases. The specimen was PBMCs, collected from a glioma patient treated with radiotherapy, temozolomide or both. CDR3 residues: CASIDRARGEAFF. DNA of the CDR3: TGTGCCAGTATTGACAGGGCAAGGGGTGAAGCTTTCTTT. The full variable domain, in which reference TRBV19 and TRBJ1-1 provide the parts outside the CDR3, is DGGITQSPKYLFRKEGQNVTLSCEQNLNHDAMYWYRQDPGQGLRLIYYSQIVNDFQKGDIAEGYSVSREKKESFPLTVTSAQKNPTAFYLCASIDRARGEAFFGQGTRLTVV.